This entry is about one T cell receptor (beta chain). CDR3 length: 13 residues. V lost 10 bases and J lost 3, with 16 bases in between. Germline lookup yields CDR1 SNHLY and CDR2 FYNNEI. This record comes from a study of cytomegalovirus exposure and HLA in healthy donors. Primers for the PCR totalled 60 Vbeta and 13 Jbeta. Generated by immunoSEQ multiplex PCR, the TCRdb table keeps only in-frame clones and is missing some. The repertoire holds about 230,000 clones, with more than 75% as singletons. The receptor comes from a human donor in good health. V usage is TRBV2 and J usage is TRBJ2-7; TRBD2 is a possible D gene (6 bases). The sample taken for sequencing was PBMCs. The CDR3 region has the DNA TGTGCCACCAGACTAGACGGTGTCTACGAGCAGTACTTC. Encoded protein: CATRLDGVYEQYF.